The 2 T cell receptor beta chains below all came from one sample that was sequenced in a study of blood T cells in healthy people across ages. With a J-beta primer mix and a sample-barcoded 5' primer, a second PCR ran roughly 6 to 12 cycles. In TCRdb, the 5' RACE reads were re-called with MiXCR into one record per CDR3 protein. This sample has roughly 800,000 distinct CDR3 sequences, with around 25% found just once. These data also featured in a second study, about T cells of mothers and their children.

Sequenced material: blood. These receptors were collected from a boy between 10 and 17 years old in good health.

This clonotype came up a few times. V and J are TRBV15 and TRBJ2-7, with 7 bases that match TRBD2. The CDR3 covers 14 residues. V shed 5 bases and J 5 bases; nucleotides not matched to a gene: 9. Germline V gene data show CDR1 as LNHNV and CDR2 as YYDKDF (reference sequence). The CDR3 region is CATSPSRGSNEQYF. In nucleotides, the CDR3 is TGTGCCACCAGCCCCTCGCGGGGGAGCAACGAGCAGTACTTC.

V usage is TRBV5-1 and J usage is TRBJ1-5; 8 bases agree with TRBD1. Germline loops: CDR1 SGHRS, CDR2 YFSETQ. There are 15 residues in the CDR3. The junction had 1 base not matched to a gene; V was cut back by 2 bases and J by 0 bases. The CDR3: CASSFQGASNQPQHF. The CDR3 DNA reads TGCGCCAGCAGCTTCCAGGGGGCTAGCAATCAGCCCCAGCATTTT. Full variable domain (missing parts from reference TRBV5-1 and TRBJ1-5): KAGVTQTPRYLIKTRGQQVTLSCSPISGHRSVSWYQQTPGQGLQFLFEYFSETQRNKGNFPGRFSGRQFSNSRSEMNVSTLELGDSALYLCASSFQGASNQPQHFGDGTRLSIL.